This T cell receptor (beta chain) stems from a study of shared clonotypes between healthy human individuals (dated by TCRdb to between 2020 and 2021). With respect to the entire study: Three men and a couple of women, aged 18 to 49 years, made up the cohort. For each donor, three plates each were used for CD4 naive and CD4 memory, two plates were used for CD8 naive, and one plate was used for CD8 memory. To estimate repertoire size and how much clonotypes are shared between individuals, the study performed deep sequencing of blood TCR repertoires from 4 to 6 healthy adults. To increase sequencing depth and limit assay-specific biases, TCR repertoire library preparation and sequencing were carried out by different laboratories using diverse techniques. Between about 0.85 and 8.9 billion PBMCs per donor were obtained by leukapheresis. Paper-wide results and their limitations: Even with the large sequencing depth, rarefaction of the sorted-subset datasets indicated that sequencing was incomplete. Based on pairwise subsampling, the degree of clonotype sharing among donors was expected to be affected by sequencing depth. When four donors were compared, the shared fraction of clonotypes was 5% to 6.5% for naive CD4, more than 3% for naive CD8, 2% to 2.5% for memory CD4, and less than 0.45% for memory CD8. Because the study included a small number of donors, the genetic and exposure-history diversity represented was limited. Sampling was restricted to blood, and TCR repertoires in tissue are likely to differ from TCR repertoires in blood. Compared with non-shared clonotypes, the clonotypes found in all four sorted-subset donors had higher generation probabilities. Larger estimated clonotype richness was generally found for naive subsets than for memory subsets.

Using the deep immunoSEQ assay, multiplex PCR amplified TCR CDR3 regions from genomic DNA. Extracted genomic DNA from each cell subset was distributed evenly across all wells of several immunoSEQ 96-well plates, and each plate was treated as a replicate. Each replicate PCR for sorted subsets received approximately 200 ng genomic DNA, equal to roughly 29,000 T cell genomes. The purified libraries were quantified using a Qubit 3.0 fluorometer, sized with a Bioanalyzer 2100, and then quantified again using the KAPA Library Quantification kit. Each immunoSEQ 96-well plate was sequenced on its own single-read 150-cycle Illumina NextSeq 550 flow cell. In the authors' own workflow: The immunoSEQ output contained only junctional sequences without quality scores, so filtering could not match that applied to full-length reads. To assign V/J genes and CDR3, sequences were annotated against IMGT germline references using PyIR, a Python wrapper for IgBLAST v1.9. Reads with weak V/J assignments (E-value above 1e-6), missing CDR3, stop codons, out-of-frame junctions, or ambiguous translated residues were removed. V3J clonotypes were defined as sequences sharing an identical inferred V gene, J gene, and CDR3 amino acid sequence. Percentage overlap between repertoires was calculated by dividing the number of shared unique clonotypes by the size of the smaller repertoire. RTK rarefaction, the Chao1 estimator, and Recon v2.1 estimates of unobserved clonotypes were used to assess repertoire richness. OLGA was used to compute generation probabilities for all TCRbeta clonotypes that the gDNA method yielded from a handful of donors. TCRdb provides this immuneACCESS table in a form limited to in-frame rearrangements. Some clones are lacking; in checked studies, under half of them reflect an unresolved V gene, and why the rest are absent is not known. Clone size and V and J calls were adopted from that table, with D and trimming inferred from the DNA. Counted in this sample were approximately 1.5 million clones; around 98% of them appeared once. Roughly 0.45% of the sample comes from the top ten.

Healthy HIV-negative adults with no recently reported acute infections or vaccinations were included as donors. All donors were Caucasian adults living in Nashville, Tennessee, USA. CD4+ T cells were enriched by magnetic negative selection, after which naive cells were positively selected on CD45RA and the negative fraction was taken as the memory subset. Blood was obtained by leukapheresis, after which PBMCs were separated by Ficoll-Histopaque density gradient centrifugation and cryopreserved in liquid nitrogen vapor phase. Analytical flow cytometry was used to check the purity and quantity of every magnetically sorted T cell population. Each sorted fraction had its genomic DNA isolated and then quantified by UV absorbance on a Nanodrop 2000c. From a lookup of the germline V gene, CDR1 and CDR2 are KGHSH and LQKENI. The CDR3 goes from the cysteine to the phenylalanine over 13 residues. Only the CDR3 portion is preserved as DNA: 39 bases, with reading frame beginning at the first base. The V and J ends are trimmed by 6 bases and 4 bases, leaving 12 bases between them.

Notes on this clone: Its antigen is unknown. No much larger clone exists at a distance of one base, and base qualities are not known.

This sequence originates from a man aged 30-40 years in good health. The material sequenced was naive CD4+ T cells sorted from blood. The cell subset or site tag for this specimen amounts to: CD45RA+ positively selected. The chain is assembled from TRBV18 and TRBJ2-5, with the identity of the D gene unclear. This receptor has the CDR3 CASSPSWGETQYF. The nucleotides read TGTGCCAGCTCCCCCTCGTGGGGAGAGACCCAGTACTTC.